Listed below are T cell receptor beta chains from one sample, sequenced in a study of cytomegalovirus exposure and HLA in healthy donors. Only in-frame clones appear in the TCRdb table, and some are missing; sequencing was by immunoSEQ multiplex PCR. The sample includes about 330,000 clones, around 86% of them seen just once. The sequencing input was PBMCs. The receptors derive from a young woman in good health and CMV-seronegative. CDR3s include the opening cysteine and the closing phenylalanine or tryptophan. The D gene is left open where the match is weak. For some rows the clone size is stated as once, few or many, or as a class when expanded; others skip it.

size,J,V,D,CDR3,DNA
NA,TRBJ2-7,TRBV28,TRBD2,CASSLGGVNHEQYF,TGTGCCAGCAGTTTGGGGGGGGTCAATCACGAGCAGTACTTC
NA,TRBJ2-2,TRBV27,TRBD1,CASSLLYEKGALQSGTGELFF,TGTGCCAGCAGTTTATTATACGAGAAGGGGGCGCTTCAGAGTGGGACCGGGGAGCTGTTTTTT
NA,TRBJ1-2,TRBV4-3,TRBD1,CASSQDTPQTGGDYGYTF,TGCGCCAGCAGCCAAGACACCCCCCAGACAGGGGGAGACTATGGCTACACCTTC
NA,TRBJ1-5,TRBV10-2,NA,CASSEDQGMGQPQHF,TGCGCCAGCAGTGAAGATCAGGGGATGGGGCAGCCCCAGCATTTT
NA,TRBJ2-1,TRBV5-4,NA,CASSWGFEGGGNEQFF,TGTGCCAGCAGCTGGGGTTTTGAGGGAGGGGGTAATGAGCAGTTCTTC
NA,TRBJ2-7,TRBV6-6,TRBD2,CASSYGASGNYEQYF,TGTGCCAGCAGTTACGGGGCTAGCGGGAATTACGAGCAGTACTTC
NA,TRBJ2-2,TRBV29-1,TRBD2,CSITRTSGSLDTGELFF,TGCAGCATCACTCGGACTAGCGGGAGTCTGGACACCGGGGAGCTGTTTTTT
NA,TRBJ1-5,TRBV4-2,NA,CASSREADKRPQHF,TGTGCCAGCAGCCGGGAGGCAGACAAACGACCCCAGCATTTT
NA,TRBJ1-5,TRBV11-1,TRBD1,CASSEDRGGGNQPQHF,TGTGCCAGCAGCGAGGACAGGGGCGGGGGCAATCAGCCCCAGCATTTT
once,TRBJ2-1,TRBV9,TRBD1,CASSEETGMDEQFF,TGTGCCAGCAGCGAAGAGACAGGGATGGATGAGCAGTTCTTC
NA,TRBJ2-7,TRBV4-3,TRBD2,CASSQEVASGRARDVYEQYF,TGCGCCAGCAGCCAAGAAGTCGCTAGCGGGAGGGCCAGAGACGTCTACGAGCAGTACTTC
NA,TRBJ2-7,TRBV23-1,TRBD1,CASSQLDRVSNEQYF,TGCGCCAGCAGTCAGTTGGACAGGGTGTCCAACGAGCAGTACTTC
once,TRBJ2-7,TRBV15,NA,CATSRAGFNEQYF,TGTGCCACCAGCAGAGCAGGGTTTAACGAGCAGTACTTC
NA,TRBJ2-7,TRBV7-6,NA,CASGGSYEQYF,TGTGCCAGCGGGGGGTCCTACGAGCAGTACTTC
NA,TRBJ2-7,TRBV28,TRBD1,CASPPSTGDTYEQYF,TGTGCCAGTCCCCCTTCGACAGGGGATACGTACGAGCAGTACTTC
NA,TRBJ1-2,TRBV27,NA,CASSLSTGGSYGYTF,TGTGCCAGCAGTTTATCGACAGGCGGATCCTATGGCTACACCTTC
NA,TRBJ2-7,TRBV29-1,NA,CSVESGQSYEQYF,TGCAGCGTTGAATCGGGACAAAGCTACGAGCAGTACTTC
once,TRBJ1-1,TRBV11-2,NA,CASSPGVSEAFF,TGTGCCAGCAGCCCAGGGGTTTCTGAAGCTTTCTTT
NA,TRBJ2-7,TRBV5-4,TRBD1,CASSSMVTGTGGEQYF,TGTGCCAGCAGCTCGATGGTAACCGGGACAGGGGGCGAGCAGTACTTC
NA,TRBJ1-2,TRBV10-3,TRBD1,CAISFGTDSSRYTF,TGTGCCATCAGTTTCGGGACAGACTCATCCCGCTACACCTTC
NA,TRBJ1-3,TRBV7-8,TRBD1,CASSSRTGGNTIYF,TGTGCCAGCAGCTCGCGGACAGGGGGAAACACCATATATTTT
NA,TRBJ2-1,TRBV18,TRBD2,CASSPPGLASNEQFF,TGTGCCAGCTCACCACCGGGACTAGCGTCCAATGAGCAGTTCTTC
NA,TRBJ1-5,TRBV6-5,NA,CASSDRDNQPQHF,TGTGCCAGCAGTGACAGAGACAATCAGCCCCAGCATTTT
NA,TRBJ2-7,TRBV6-6,TRBD2,CASRGLAGTYEQYF,TGTGCCAGCAGGGGACTAGCGGGAACCTACGAGCAGTACTTC
NA,TRBJ2-7,TRBV10-3,NA,CAISGGDGPYEQYF,TGTGCCATCAGTGGCGGGGACGGACCCTACGAGCAGTACTTC
NA,TRBJ2-7,TRBV28,NA,CASSPRGDASSYEQYF,TGTGCCAGCAGTCCCAGGGGGGATGCGAGCTCCTACGAGCAGTACTTC
NA,TRBJ2-5,TRBV5-1,TRBD2,CASSGTFGLAAHQETQYF,TGCGCCAGCAGCGGGACCTTCGGACTAGCGGCTCACCAAGAGACCCAGTACTTC
NA,TRBJ1-2,TRBV5-1,NA,CASSLGTEHYGYTF,TGCGCCAGCAGCTTGGGGACAGAGCACTATGGCTACACCTTC
NA,TRBJ2-7,TRBV6-5,TRBD2,CASSYDGGGTTYEQYF,TGTGCCAGCAGTTACGATGGCGGAGGGACTACCTACGAGCAGTACTTC
NA,TRBJ1-5,TRBV6-5,TRBD1,CASSSGYRGTQPQHF,TGTGCCAGCAGTTCCGGCTACAGGGGCACTCAGCCCCAGCATTTT
NA,TRBJ2-3,TRBV5-1,TRBD1,CASSTGQQDTQYF,TGCGCCAGCAGCACGGGACAGCAAGATACGCAGTATTTT
NA,TRBJ2-3,TRBV27,TRBD2,CASSREAGTPDTQYF,TGTGCCAGCAGTCGAGAAGCGGGAACCCCAGATACGCAGTATTTT
NA,TRBJ1-5,TRBV5-1,TRBD1,CASSPAPQGESNQPQHF,TGCGCCAGCAGCCCGGCCCCCCAGGGGGAGAGCAATCAGCCCCAGCATTTT
NA,TRBJ2-1,TRBV4-1,TRBD2,CASSQESSGRSYNEQFF,TGCGCCAGCAGCCAAGAGTCTAGCGGGAGATCCTACAATGAGCAGTTCTTC
few,TRBJ2-2,TRBV19,NA,CASSTSWGAGDTGELFF,TGTGCCAGTAGTACCTCCTGGGGGGCGGGAGACACCGGGGAGCTGTTTTTT
NA,TRBJ2-3,TRBV4-3,TRBD1,CASSPRPQGALTDTQYF,TGCGCCAGCAGCCCCCGCCCCCAGGGGGCGCTCACAGATACGCAGTATTTT
NA,TRBJ2-3,TRBV2,NA,CASEEWTDTQYF,TGTGCCAGCGAGGAGTGGACAGATACGCAGTATTTT
NA,TRBJ1-4,TRBV9,NA,CASSPFGGQYEKLFF,TGTGCCAGCAGCCCATTCGGGGGGCAGTATGAAAAACTGTTTTTT
NA,TRBJ2-1,TRBV10-3,TRBD1,CAISGRDRGYNEQFF,TGTGCCATCAGTGGCCGGGACAGGGGCTACAATGAGCAGTTCTTC
NA,TRBJ1-2,TRBV7-9,NA,CASSATYGGGAGYTF,TGTGCCAGCAGCGCCACGTACGGCGGAGGAGCTGGCTACACCTTC
NA,TRBJ2-1,TRBV5-4,NA,CASSLGGGSYNEQFF,TGTGCCAGCAGCTTGGGCGGAGGGTCCTACAATGAGCAGTTCTTC
NA,TRBJ2-1,TRBV4-1,NA,CASSVVLSSYNEQFF,TGCGCCAGCAGCGTGGTTCTAAGCTCCTACAATGAGCAGTTCTTC
NA,TRBJ2-1,TRBV7-6,NA,CASSPLTSPGRSSNEQFF,TGTGCCAGCAGCCCTCTTACGTCCCCGGGAAGGAGTAGCAATGAGCAGTTCTTC
NA,TRBJ2-7,TRBV6-5,TRBD1,CASSYGQGIGEQYF,TGTGCCAGCAGTTACGGACAGGGGATTGGGGAGCAGTACTTC
NA,TRBJ2-1,TRBV15,NA,CATSSLASVEQFF,TGTGCCACCAGCTCCCTAGCGTCGGTGGAGCAGTTCTTC
NA,TRBJ1-2,TRBV29-1,TRBD1,CSVVDRGPNYGYTF,TGCAGCGTGGTGGACAGGGGACCTAACTATGGCTACACCTTC
NA,TRBJ2-7,TRBV25-1,NA,CASSELVRLDRYYEQYF,TGTGCCAGCAGTGAATTAGTGAGACTAGATAGGTACTACGAGCAGTACTTC
NA,TRBJ1-2,TRBV9,NA,CASSAQGNSNYGYTF,TGTGCCAGCAGCGCACAGGGTAACAGCAACTATGGCTACACCTTC